The present entry profiles one T cell receptor (beta chain) with its context. These data are taken from a study of blood T cells in healthy people across ages. A J-beta primer mix and a sample-barcoded 5' primer were used in a second PCR of about 7 to 12 cycles. Unique molecular identifiers of 12 random nucleotides labeled each cDNA. In TCRdb, the 5' RACE reads were re-called with MiXCR into one record per CDR3 protein. The sample gives around 500,000 distinct CDR3 sequences, roughly a quarter of which show up once; approximately 3.6% is in the top ten. Healthy Caucasian individuals from Russia aged about 6 to 95 served as donors. After removal of 6 bases from V and 9 bases from J, the junction contained 6 bases not matched to a gene. The CDR3 has 11 residues. Germline loops: CDR1 SQVTM, CDR2 ANQGSEA. The same specimen was also included in a second study, on T cells of mothers and their children. From that report: In each mother, TCR beta CDR3 reads exceeded 8 million; in each child, they numbered approximately 3 million. Related mother-child pairs showed slightly higher but non-significant overlap than unrelated pairs.

Sequenced: blood. The rearrangement joins TRBV29-1 to TRBJ1-1; 8 nucleotides align to TRBD1. This TCR derives from a boy aged 2-9 years in good health. Here the CDR3 DNA reads TGCAGCGTGCAGGGGGCTGGGAAAGCTTTCTTT. As protein: CSVQGAGKAFF.